Listed below are T cell receptor beta chains from one sample, sequenced in a study of T-cell memory formation after mild COVID-19. TCRdb called the 5' RACE reads again in MiXCR, with one record for every CDR3 protein. The repertoire holds tens of thousands of distinct CDR3 sequences, with about a sixth as singletons. Sequenced input: PBMCs or a T cell subset sorted from them (not recorded which). The receptors here all came from an adult woman who had mild COVID-19 (a few samples of this study predate the infection). Cell type and time point are not known. Each CDR3 is given with its conserved first and last residue. A D gene is named only where the DNA matches it firmly. Clone size is given for some rows only: seen once, a few or many times, or a class if the clone is expanded.

cdr3_aa	cdr3_nt	clone_size	v_call	j_call	d_call
CASSLNGYTEAFF	TGCGCCAGCAGCTTGAACGGATACACTGAAGCTTTCTTT	.	TRBV5-1	TRBJ1-1	.
CASSSPGSYEQYF	TGTGCCAGCAGCTCCCCCGGCTCCTACGAGCAGTACTTC	.	TRBV7-9	TRBJ2-7	.
CATSGATGAYEQYF	TGTGCCACCAGCGGTGCGACAGGGGCCTACGAGCAGTACTTC	.	TRBV15	TRBJ2-7	TRBD1
CASSLTGYFQETQYF	TGTGCCAGCAGCTTGACAGGGTATTTTCAAGAGACCCAGTACTTC	.	TRBV5-4	TRBJ2-5	.
CAWREYNEQFF	TGTGCCTGGCGGGAGTACAATGAGCAGTTCTTC	few	TRBV30	TRBJ2-1	.
CASSGPHPSPYNEQFF	TGTGCCAGCAGCGGGCCCCATCCAAGCCCCTACAATGAGCAGTTCTTC	.	TRBV5-5	TRBJ2-1	.
CASSPPGVAYNEQFF	TGTGCCAGCAGCCCCCCAGGGGTAGCTTACAATGAGCAGTTCTTC	few	TRBV9	TRBJ2-1	.
CASSLAGQGYEQYF	TGTGCCAGCAGCTTAGCGGGACAGGGCTACGAGCAGTACTTC	few	TRBV7-9	TRBJ2-7	TRBD1
CASTGTGRTGELFF	TGCGCCAGCACCGGGACAGGGCGAACCGGGGAGCTGTTTTTT	.	TRBV5-1	TRBJ2-2	TRBD1
CASSQDPSLRNQPQHF	TGCGCCAGCAGCCAAGATCCCTCCCTTAGGAATCAGCCCCAGCATTTT	few	TRBV4-1	TRBJ1-5	.
CASSLVWTGQTETQYF	TGTGCCAGCAGCTTGGTCTGGACAGGGCAGACGGAGACCCAGTACTTC	few	TRBV5-6	TRBJ2-5	TRBD1